These 21 T cell receptor beta chains were sequenced from one sample in a study of shared clonotypes between healthy human individuals. Profiled with immunoSEQ multiplex PCR; TCRdb holds only in-frame clones, not every one. The repertoire holds about 2,100,000 clones, with under 95% as singletons. Naive-designated CD8 cells lacked CD45RO, were positively enriched for CCR7, and omitted terminally differentiated effector memory CD45RA+ cells. The sequencing sample was made of naive CD8+ T cells from PBMCs. Receptors were obtained from a man aged 18 to 29 in good health. Some clones in this sample may be carry-over from other donors' samples.

V and J are TRBV9 and TRBJ2-1, with TRBD2 matching 10 bases. Germline lookup yields CDR1 SGDLS and CDR2 YYNGEE. V lost 7 bases, J lost 7 bases, and 8 bases stayed unmatched. The CDR3 sequence is 14 residues long. Here the CDR3 reads CASGASGRGNEQFF. The CDR3 DNA follows: TGTGCCAGCGGCGCGAGCGGGAGGGGGAATGAGCAGTTCTTC.

The genes are TRBV7-2 and TRBJ2-7, with D perhaps TRBD1 or TRBD2 (5 bases each). The ends were cut back, 8 bases at V and 6 bases at J, with 14 bases in the middle. There are 12 residues in the CDR3. The germline V gene encodes CDR1 SGHTA and CDR2 FQGNSA. The CDR3 sequence: CASRDLGGEQYF. The CDR3 nucleotides are TGTGCCAGCCGGGACCTGGGCGGCGAGCAGTACTTC. Together with reference TRBV7-2 and TRBJ2-7, the CDR3 gives the full variable domain: GAGVSQSPSNKVTEKGKDVELRCDPISGHTALYWYRQSLGQGLEFLIYFQGNSAPDKSGLPSDRFSAERTGGSVSTLTIQRTQQEDSAVYLCASRDLGGEQYFGPGTRLTVT.

Regarding this clone: The sample carries other DNA sequences with the same CDR3. The V gene is TRBV27, the J gene TRBJ2-3; D remains unclear. Trimming shortened V by 3 bases and J by 0 bases, and 7 bases separated the two germline ends. The CDR3 totals 14 residues. Germline V lookup: CDR1 MNHEY, CDR2 SMNVEV (reference sequence). CDR3 bases: TGTGCCAGCAGTTTGCGAGGCAGCACAGATACGCAGTATTTT. Its protein is CASSLRGSTDTQYF.

The rearrangement joins TRBV30 to TRBJ2-7; a weak D match, TRBD2 (5 bases). The V and J ends lost 0 bases and 1 base respectively, with 19 bases between them. The CDR3 length is 17 residues. Germline CDR1 and CDR2: GTSNPN and SVGIG (reference sequence). The CDR3 sequence: CAWSVPPGLRISYEQYF. The CDR3 DNA reads as TGTGCCTGGAGTGTACCCCCTGGACTTCGGATTTCCTACGAGCAGTACTTC.

CDR3: CASRPGGLAHEQYF. CDR3 nucleotides: TGTGCCAGTAGACCAGGGGGACTAGCCCACGAGCAGTACTTC. This chain connects TRBV19 to TRBJ2-7, with 9 bases lining up with TRBD2. Losses at the gene ends were 6 bases for V and 5 bases for J; bases not matched to a gene: 8. Germline CDR1 and CDR2: LNHDA and SQIVND (reference sequence). The CDR3 loop spans 14 amino acids.

The chain carries TRBV14 and TRBJ2-7; D gene uncertain. Trimming left V 0 bases short and J 7 bases short, with 13 bases between. Germline V gene sequence: CDR1 SGHDN, CDR2 FVKESK. The CDR3 extends over 14 amino acids. As DNA, the CDR3 is TGTGCCAGCAGCCAAGAAGGTTACCTCCAGGAGCAGTACTTC. Protein sequence: CASSQEGYLQEQYF.

The CDR3: CASSFPRTDTQYF. CDR3 nucleotides: TGTGCCAGCAGTTTCCCCCGCACAGATACGCAGTATTTT. The rearrangement uses TRBV27 and TRBJ2-3, with unresolved D. Germline V gene sequence: CDR1 MNHEY, CDR2 SMNVEV (reference sequence). CDR3 length equals 13 residues. V lost 3 bases to trimming and J lost 1 base, with 5 bases between them.

This clone was recorded a few times. The rearrangement uses TRBV14 and TRBJ1-2, with 10 bases fitting TRBD1. Unmatched junction bases numbered 0, after V lost 1 base and J lost 4 bases. The CDR3 spans 14 residues. From germline, CDR1 is SGHDN and CDR2 FVKESK. CDR3 bases: TGTGCCAGCAGCCAAGGGACAGGGGGCTATGGCTACACCTTC. Translating it yields CASSQGTGGYGYTF.

The chain recombines TRBV6-6 with TRBJ2-7; 11 bases match TRBD1. The CDR3 runs 14 residues. Germline V CDR1 and CDR2: MNHNY, SVGAGI (reference sequence). V dropped 5 bases and J dropped 6; count of bases not matched to a gene: 6. In nucleotides, the CDR3 is TGTGCCAGCAGTCCCCGGACAGGGGGCGCCGAGCAGTACTTC. This codes for CASSPRTGGAEQYF.

For this clone: At the DNA level, this CDR3 is encoded by other sequences in the same sample as well. The chain carries TRBV6-1 and TRBJ2-7; possibly TRBD1 for D (5 bases). Germline CDR1 and CDR2: MNHNS and SASEGT. Trimming removed 3 bases from V and 1 base from J, with 7 bases in between. The CDR3 covers 13 residues. The CDR3 region is CASSEGRSYEQYF. The CDR3 DNA follows: TGTGCCAGCAGTGAGGGGCGGTCCTACGAGCAGTACTTC.

J is TRBJ1-3 and V is TRBV28, with D perhaps TRBD1 (6 bases). The germline V gene has CDR1 MDHEN and CDR2 SYDVKM. CDR3 size: 15 residues. Trimming pared 5 bases from V and 2 bases from J, leaving 13 bases between. The CDR3 DNA is TGTGCCAGCAGTCCACCAGGGGACCCTGGAAACACCATATATTTT. Protein product: CASSPPGDPGNTIYF.

The CDR3: CSAGQLYNEQFF. As DNA, the CDR3 is TGCAGCGCCGGACAGCTTTACAATGAGCAGTTCTTC. The gene calls are TRBV29-1 and TRBJ2-1; maybe TRBD1 (6 bases). Trimming cost V 7 bases and J 4 bases, with 11 bases left between them. Germline CDR1 and CDR2: SQVTM and ANQGSEA. The CDR3 is 12 amino acids.

The chain couples TRBV29-1 to TRBJ2-1, with 8 bases identical to TRBD1. CDR3 length: 14 residues. With V trimmed by 7 bases and J by 0 bases, 5 bases remained unmatched. Germline V gene data show CDR1 as SQVTM and CDR2 as ANQGSEA. CDR3: CSGTGQGSYNEQFF. CDR3 DNA sequence: TGCAGCGGGACCGGACAGGGCTCCTACAATGAGCAGTTCTTC.

The V and J genes are TRBV18 and TRBJ2-7; 7 bases are a match to TRBD1. J gave up 3 bases and V 3 bases, and 5 bases lay outside the gene matches. CDR3 size: 14 residues. CDR1 is KGHSH, CDR2 LQKENI, per germline. Here the CDR3 DNA reads TGTGCCAGCTCACCGTCCGACAGGGTCTACGAGCAGTACTTC. Encoded protein: CASSPSDRVYEQYF.

The rearrangement links TRBV5-1 to TRBJ2-6, with unresolved D. Germline V gene lookup returns CDR1 SGHRS and CDR2 YFSETQ. The CDR3 loop spans 18 amino acids. Trimming took 0 bases from V and 4 from J, leaving 17 bases between them. CDR3 bases: TGCGCCAGCAGCTTGGTCTCTCTGGGTTTAAGGGGGGCCAACGTCCTGACTTTC. Translating it yields CASSLVSLGLRGANVLTF. The variable domain in full, completed from reference TRBV5-1 and TRBJ2-6, reads KAGVTQTPRYLIKTRGQQVTLSCSPISGHRSVSWYQQTPGQGLQFLFEYFSETQRNKGNFPGRFSGRQFSNSRSEMNVSTLELGDSALYLCASSLVSLGLRGANVLTFGAGSRLTVL.

This chain links TRBV7-8 with TRBJ2-7; 8 nucleotides agree with TRBD2. Germline assignment: CDR1 SGHVS and CDR2 FQNEAQ. The trim removed 1 base at V and 2 bases at J, leaving 4 bases unmatched. The CDR3 totals 15 residues. The CDR3 protein is CASSLERGPAYEQYF. Written as DNA, the CDR3 is TGTGCCAGCAGCTTAGAGCGGGGGCCAGCCTACGAGCAGTACTTC.

The genes are TRBV7-9 and TRBJ2-7, with TRBD2 as a possible D gene (5 bases). Germline V gene sequence: CDR1 SEHNR, CDR2 FQNEAQ (reference sequence). CDR3 length: 16 amino acids. Trimming removed 4 bases from V and 5 bases from J, with 21 bases in between. The CDR3 is CASSSPLEDRRHEQYF. The CDR3, as DNA: TGTGCCAGCAGCTCACCTCTGGAGGACCGAAGGCACGAGCAGTACTTC.

The J gene is TRBJ1-5, the V gene TRBV15, with no clear D. The germline V and J ends were trimmed by 0 bases and 4 bases, with 10 bases remaining between them. The CDR3 has 15 amino acids. The germline V gene has CDR1 LNHNV and CDR2 YYDKDF (reference sequence). CDR3 region: CATSRDFGGNQPQHF. Here the CDR3 DNA reads TGTGCCACCAGCAGAGATTTCGGAGGTAATCAGCCCCAGCATTTT.

The chain carries TRBV9 and TRBJ1-5, with D perhaps matching TRBD1 (5 bases). The CDR3 totals 17 residues. In germline, CDR1 is SGDLS, CDR2 YYNGEE. V was clipped by 3 bases and J by 6 bases, with 22 bases between them. The CDR3 sequence is CASSAGEGGPARQPQHF. CDR3 nucleotides: TGTGCCAGCAGCGCGGGGGAGGGCGGGCCGGCGCGTCAGCCCCAGCATTTT.

This chain connects TRBV6-1 to TRBJ1-1, with D possibly matching TRBD1 (5 bases). The V gene lost 5 bases and the J gene lost 7 bases, with 14 bases spanning the gap. Germline-derived CDR1 and CDR2 are MNHNS and SASEGT. This CDR3 is 13 amino acids long. The DNA of the CDR3 is TGTGCCAGCAGTTTGGGGGGACGGAGTGAAGCTTTCTTT. Its protein is CASSLGGRSEAFF.

DNA of the CDR3: TGTGCCAGCAGTCCTCAGATCAGCACCGGGGAGCTGTTTTTT. It specifies CASSPQISTGELFF. This chain connects TRBV6-5 to TRBJ2-2, with D unresolved. Germline CDR1 reads MNHEY; CDR2 reads SVGAGI. With 5 bases removed from V and 4 bases from J, the gap between germline ends came to 11 bases. The CDR3 sequence is 14 residues long.